These T cell receptor beta chains were read from a single sample in a study of persistence of HIV-infected CD4 T cells. No antigen has been assigned to these receptors. Profiled with immunoSEQ multiplex PCR; TCRdb holds only in-frame clones, not every one. The table has about 25,000 clones, over 65% seen once. Source: CD4+ T cells sorted from PBMCs after approximately 19-hour stimulation, taken from a patient who received antiretroviral therapy. These receptors were taken from an adult man with HIV who was CMV-seropositive. Both conserved end residues are part of each CDR3. Each record gives: V gene, D gene, clone size, J gene, CDR3 DNA, CDR3 protein. D genes are given only for firm matches. Only part of the rows carry a size: once, few, many, or a class if the clone is expanded.

v_gene: TRBV9
d_gene: NA
abundance: NA
j_gene: TRBJ2-3
CDR3nt: TGTGCCAGCAGCGTAGAGTTAGCGCGATTATCAGATACGCAGTATTTT
CDR3aa: CASSVELARLSDTQYF

v_gene: TRBV12-5
d_gene: NA
abundance: NA
j_gene: TRBJ2-7
CDR3nt: TGTGCTAGTGGTTTGGGGTTGACCCTACAACGCGGCGAGCAGTACTTC
CDR3aa: CASGLGLTLQRGEQYF

v_gene: TRBV28
d_gene: NA
abundance: few
j_gene: TRBJ1-1
CDR3nt: TGTGCCAGCAGGGAGACAGACACTGAAGCTTTCTTT
CDR3aa: CASRETDTEAFF

v_gene: TRBV19
d_gene: TRBD2
abundance: NA
j_gene: TRBJ2-2
CDR3nt: TGTGCCAGTAGTACGGGACTAGCGGGGGGTAACACCGGGGAGCTGTTTTTT
CDR3aa: CASSTGLAGGNTGELFF

v_gene: TRBV6-5
d_gene: TRBD1
abundance: NA
j_gene: TRBJ1-5
CDR3nt: TGTGCCAGCAGTCGGACAGGCCAAGAGCAGCCCCAGCATTTT
CDR3aa: CASSRTGQEQPQHF

v_gene: TRBV2
d_gene: NA
abundance: NA
j_gene: TRBJ1-5
CDR3nt: TGTGCCAGCAGACCGGGACGGCAGATTAATCAGCCCCAGCATTTT
CDR3aa: CASRPGRQINQPQHF

v_gene: TRBV2
d_gene: NA
abundance: NA
j_gene: TRBJ2-7
CDR3nt: TGTGCCAGCAGGGCCGGGACGGATAGACCGGGACGGGGCTCCTACGAGCAGTACTTC
CDR3aa: CASRAGTDRPGRGSYEQYF

v_gene: TRBV24-1
d_gene: NA
abundance: NA
j_gene: TRBJ2-3
CDR3nt: TGTGCCACCAGTGGCGGGGGCACAGATACGCAGTATTTT
CDR3aa: CATSGGGTDTQYF

v_gene: TRBV11-1
d_gene: NA
abundance: NA
j_gene: TRBJ2-7
CDR3nt: TGTGCCAGCAGCTTGACAGACTACGAGCAGTACTTC
CDR3aa: CASSLTDYEQYF

v_gene: TRBV7-6
d_gene: NA
abundance: NA
j_gene: TRBJ1-1
CDR3nt: TGTGCCAGCAGCCGCGACCAGCCCCCGAACACTGAAGCTTTCTTT
CDR3aa: CASSRDQPPNTEAFF

v_gene: TRBV19
d_gene: NA
abundance: few
j_gene: TRBJ2-6
CDR3nt: TGTGCCAGTAGTATCGTGCTCTACCGACAGGCAGCCAACTCTGGGGCCAACGTCCTGACTTTC
CDR3aa: CASSIVLYRQAANSGANVLTF

v_gene: TRBV10-3
d_gene: TRBD1
abundance: NA
j_gene: TRBJ2-5
CDR3nt: TGTGCCATCAGTCAGGGGGTGGAAGAGACCCAGTACTTC
CDR3aa: CAISQGVEETQYF

v_gene: TRBV4-2
d_gene: NA
abundance: NA
j_gene: TRBJ1-2
CDR3nt: TGTGCCAGCAGCCAAGGAGAGGCGTTGGGTGGCTACACCTTC
CDR3aa: CASSQGEALGGYTF

v_gene: TRBV5-1
d_gene: NA
abundance: NA
j_gene: TRBJ1-2
CDR3nt: TGCGCCAGCAGCTTGGACAGCTATAACTATGGCTACACCTTC
CDR3aa: CASSLDSYNYGYTF

v_gene: TRBV2
d_gene: TRBD2
abundance: NA
j_gene: TRBJ2-3
CDR3nt: TGTGCCAGCAGTGAAGCGCGGGGGGCGGTACGAGATACGCAGTATTTT
CDR3aa: CASSEARGAVRDTQYF

v_gene: TRBV7-8
d_gene: NA
abundance: few
j_gene: TRBJ2-7
CDR3nt: TGTGCCAGCAGGAAGGGGGTCGCTTCCTACGAGCAGTACTTC
CDR3aa: CASRKGVASYEQYF

v_gene: TRBV5-1
d_gene: NA
abundance: NA
j_gene: TRBJ1-1
CDR3nt: TGCGCCAGCAGCTTGGGACCAGGGGCAGAAGCTTTCTTT
CDR3aa: CASSLGPGAEAFF

v_gene: TRBV7-8
d_gene: TRBD1
abundance: NA
j_gene: TRBJ1-5
CDR3nt: TGTGCCAGCAGCTTAGTAGGGACAGGGTATCAGCCCCAGCATTTT
CDR3aa: CASSLVGTGYQPQHF

v_gene: TRBV4-2
d_gene: NA
abundance: NA
j_gene: TRBJ2-2
CDR3nt: TGTGCCAGCAGCCAAGCATCAGGGTCCGGGGAGCTGTTTTTT
CDR3aa: CASSQASGSGELFF

v_gene: TRBV7-6
d_gene: TRBD2
abundance: few
j_gene: TRBJ2-3
CDR3nt: TGTGCCAGCAGCTTACGGACTAGCGGGGGCCTCACAGATACGCAGTATTTT
CDR3aa: CASSLRTSGGLTDTQYF

v_gene: TRBV7-9
d_gene: TRBD1
abundance: NA
j_gene: TRBJ2-3
CDR3nt: TGTGCCAGCAGCTTCGCGGCGGAACAGGGGGTCACAGATACGCAGTATTTT
CDR3aa: CASSFAAEQGVTDTQYF

v_gene: TRBV6-6
d_gene: NA
abundance: few
j_gene: TRBJ2-7
CDR3nt: TGTGCCAGCAGTTACAAGGCAGAGAGCTCCTACGAGCAGTACTTC
CDR3aa: CASSYKAESSYEQYF

v_gene: TRBV7-2
d_gene: NA
abundance: NA
j_gene: TRBJ2-3
CDR3nt: TGTGCCAGCAGCTACGCTAAAGCAGGCACAGATACGCAGTATTTT
CDR3aa: CASSYAKAGTDTQYF

v_gene: TRBV10-1
d_gene: TRBD2
abundance: NA
j_gene: TRBJ2-2
CDR3nt: TGCGCCAGCAGTGATCAGCGGGGGGGCCCCGGGGAGCTGTTTTTT
CDR3aa: CASSDQRGGPGELFF

v_gene: TRBV28
d_gene: TRBD2
abundance: NA
j_gene: TRBJ2-7
CDR3nt: TGTGCCAGCAGTTTGGGGGGGGGAAGGTACGAGCAGTACTTC
CDR3aa: CASSLGGGRYEQYF

v_gene: TRBV29-1
d_gene: NA
abundance: NA
j_gene: TRBJ2-1
CDR3nt: TGCAGCGTTGAAGCTTTGGCGGGTAGGAATGAGCAGTTCTTC
CDR3aa: CSVEALAGRNEQFF

v_gene: TRBV7-3
d_gene: TRBD2
abundance: once
j_gene: TRBJ2-2
CDR3nt: TGTGCCAGCAGCTTAAATCCGAGCGGGGGGCCCACCGGGGAGCTGTTTTTT
CDR3aa: CASSLNPSGGPTGELFF

v_gene: TRBV10-1
d_gene: NA
abundance: NA
j_gene: TRBJ2-2
CDR3nt: TGCGCCAGCAGTTCCGTCGCCGGGGAGCTGTTTTTT
CDR3aa: CASSSVAGELFF

v_gene: TRBV7-2
d_gene: NA
abundance: NA
j_gene: TRBJ1-5
CDR3nt: TGTGCCAGCAGCTTAACGGACGGACACAATCAGCCCCAGCATTTT
CDR3aa: CASSLTDGHNQPQHF

v_gene: TRBV6-5
d_gene: NA
abundance: medium-sized
j_gene: TRBJ1-4
CDR3nt: TGTGCCAGCAGTCGGGGGACGTATGAAAAACTGTTTTTT
CDR3aa: CASSRGTYEKLFF

v_gene: TRBV15
d_gene: NA
abundance: NA
j_gene: TRBJ2-2
CDR3nt: TGTGCCACCAGCAGAGATCTCACGTCCGGGGAGCTGTTTTTT
CDR3aa: CATSRDLTSGELFF

v_gene: TRBV3-1/TRBV3-2
d_gene: NA
abundance: NA
j_gene: TRBJ1-2
CDR3nt: TGTGCCAGCAGCCAAGCAGGCTCAGTTGGAGGCTACACCTTC
CDR3aa: CASSQAGSVGGYTF

v_gene: TRBV12-3/TRBV12-4
d_gene: NA
abundance: NA
j_gene: TRBJ2-7
CDR3nt: TGTGCCAGCAGGAAAGACACCTCCTACGAGCAGTACTTC
CDR3aa: CASRKDTSYEQYF

v_gene: TRBV20-1
d_gene: NA
abundance: once
j_gene: TRBJ2-1
CDR3nt: TGCAGTGCTTTCAAGGAGGAGCAGTTCTTC
CDR3aa: CSAFKEEQFF

v_gene: TRBV5-4
d_gene: TRBD1
abundance: few
j_gene: TRBJ2-2
CDR3nt: TGTGCCAGCAGCTCGACGAAACAGGGGGCGCAGGGGGAGCTGTTTTTT
CDR3aa: CASSSTKQGAQGELFF

v_gene: TRBV24-1
d_gene: NA
abundance: NA
j_gene: TRBJ1-2
CDR3nt: TGTGCCACCAGTGACTACAGCCGACAGAATGGCTACACCTTC
CDR3aa: CATSDYSRQNGYTF

v_gene: TRBV28
d_gene: TRBD1
abundance: NA
j_gene: TRBJ1-2
CDR3nt: TGTGCCAGCACCTCGGGGGGTCAGGGGGCCTCTGGCTACACCTTC
CDR3aa: CASTSGGQGASGYTF

v_gene: TRBV5-4
d_gene: NA
abundance: NA
j_gene: TRBJ2-3
CDR3nt: TGTGCCAGCAGCTTGCGGGGGGCCCCAGATACGCAGTATTTT
CDR3aa: CASSLRGAPDTQYF

v_gene: TRBV5-4
d_gene: NA
abundance: NA
j_gene: TRBJ1-3
CDR3nt: TGTGCCAGCAGCTTGGAGCCGGTCTCTGGAAACACCATATATTTT
CDR3aa: CASSLEPVSGNTIYF

v_gene: TRBV6-5
d_gene: NA
abundance: NA
j_gene: TRBJ2-7
CDR3nt: TGTGCCAGCAGTTACCTATACGAGCAGTACTTC
CDR3aa: CASSYLYEQYF

v_gene: TRBV30
d_gene: TRBD1
abundance: few
j_gene: TRBJ2-7
CDR3nt: TGTGCCTGGAGTGTATGGGGCAGGGGGACCTACGAGCAGTACTTC
CDR3aa: CAWSVWGRGTYEQYF

v_gene: TRBV5-1
d_gene: TRBD2
abundance: NA
j_gene: TRBJ2-1
CDR3nt: TGCGCCAGCAGCTTGGCTAGCGGGGGGGTTGAGCAGTTCTTC
CDR3aa: CASSLASGGVEQFF

v_gene: TRBV5-6
d_gene: NA
abundance: NA
j_gene: TRBJ1-5
CDR3nt: TGTGCCAGCAGCTTGGTAGGCTATAGCAATCAGCCCCAGCATTTT
CDR3aa: CASSLVGYSNQPQHF

v_gene: TRBV6-5
d_gene: NA
abundance: NA
j_gene: TRBJ2-5
CDR3nt: TGTGCCAGCTCTCGGGACCACCAAGAGACCCAGTACTTC
CDR3aa: CASSRDHQETQYF

v_gene: TRBV5-1
d_gene: TRBD1
abundance: NA
j_gene: TRBJ1-3
CDR3nt: TGCGCCAGCAGCGCGACAGGGGGAAACACCATATATTTT
CDR3aa: CASSATGGNTIYF

v_gene: TRBV5-1
d_gene: NA
abundance: NA
j_gene: TRBJ2-7
CDR3nt: TGCGCCAGCAGCTTGGATACTCCCGGGACACGGAGCTCCTACGAGCAGTACTTC
CDR3aa: CASSLDTPGTRSSYEQYF

v_gene: TRBV27
d_gene: NA
abundance: NA
j_gene: TRBJ1-4
CDR3nt: TGTGCCAGCACCTCGACAGCGACTAATGAAAAACTGTTTTTT
CDR3aa: CASTSTATNEKLFF

v_gene: TRBV27
d_gene: NA
abundance: NA
j_gene: TRBJ1-6
CDR3nt: TGTGCCAGCAGTTTACGGGGACCGGGAAATTCACCCCTCCACTTT
CDR3aa: CASSLRGPGNSPLHF

v_gene: TRBV7-6
d_gene: NA
abundance: few
j_gene: TRBJ2-1
CDR3nt: TGTGCCAGCGGGGGGACCTCTTACAATGAGCAGTTCTTC
CDR3aa: CASGGTSYNEQFF

v_gene: TRBV28
d_gene: NA
abundance: NA
j_gene: TRBJ2-7
CDR3nt: TGTGCCAGCACCCTGGAGGGGCAGGGTGGGTACGAGCAGTACTTC
CDR3aa: CASTLEGQGGYEQYF

v_gene: TRBV29-1
d_gene: NA
abundance: NA
j_gene: TRBJ2-1
CDR3nt: TGCAGCGTTGAAAGGGTGGGCACTACCAGGGATGAGCAGTTCTTC
CDR3aa: CSVERVGTTRDEQFF

v_gene: TRBV7-2
d_gene: NA
abundance: NA
j_gene: TRBJ1-3
CDR3nt: TGTGCCAGCAGCTTAACTCCGAGCTCTGGAAACACCATATATTTT
CDR3aa: CASSLTPSSGNTIYF

v_gene: TRBV3-1/TRBV3-2
d_gene: TRBD1
abundance: NA
j_gene: TRBJ1-5
CDR3nt: TGTGCCAGCAGCCGCGGGACAGGCAATCAGCCCCAGCATTTT
CDR3aa: CASSRGTGNQPQHF